Sequencing of this T cell receptor (beta chain) was carried out in a study of Ad26.COV2.S vaccination and SARS-CoV-2 variants. TCRdb's table, derived via immunoSEQ multiplex PCR, lists solely in-frame clones and lacks some. The top ten hold under 2% of the sample, which has a few hundred thousand clones, around 89% seen once. Documented treatment: 19 received Ad26.COV2.S at low or high dose, single or two shots; about 5 received placebo; per-sample allocation not given. Sampling was performed 63 days after the first vaccine or placebo injection. This TCR came from a person aged 18-65 years who received the Ad26.COV2.S COVID-19 vaccine or a placebo. The starting material was peripheral blood, obtained in a trial of Ad26.COV2.S vaccine versus placebo.

This CDR3 reads CASSFGQEETQYF. The CDR3 nucleotides read TGCGCCAGCAGCTTCGGACAGGAAGAGACCCAGTACTTC. The chain links TRBV5-1 to TRBJ2-5; 7 nucleotides agree with TRBD1. V shed 2 bases, J shed 3 bases, and the junction held 1 base outside the gene matches. This CDR3 spans 13 amino acids. Germline CDR1 and CDR2: SGHRS and YFSETQ.